Sequencing of this TCR beta chain was carried out in a study of beta chain features in type 1 diabetes. Concerning this clone: Antigen specificity is unknown.

TCRB transcripts that were expressed got sequenced, as all of the isolated RNA had been reverse transcribed. Average reads for naive, central memory and regulatory T cell samples were about 3.57 million. Clones were sequenced by immunoSEQ multiplex PCR, and TCRdb holds only the in-frame ones, with some missing. The table includes about 140,000 clones, roughly 9.3% detected once. Every single donor gave one heparinised blood draw, and these averaged about 116 mL. Points from the study as a whole: Type 1 diabetes patients had TCRB CDR3s that were shorter (moderately but significantly so) in all four CD4+ subsets. PCR could preferentially amplify shorter templates, alike in patients and controls.

This CDR3 is built from 15 residues. V lost 1 base and J 6 bases, leaving 13 bases between the germline ends. The germline V gene encodes CDR1 SGHNT and CDR2 YENEEA. The chain couples TRBV11-3 to TRBJ2-1, with D possibly matching TRBD1 (6 bases). The specimen was central memory CD4+ T cells from blood. The sequence was obtained from a middle-aged woman in good health. The CDR3 sequence: CASSLGQANPNEQFF. In nucleotides, the CDR3 is TGTGCCAGCAGCTTAGGACAGGCGAACCCCAATGAGCAGTTCTTC.